The clone carrying this TCR beta chain was seen repeatedly, ten times or more. The antigen is undetermined. This sample was included in a study of response to subunit inactivated influenza vaccine. Study-wide results and limits: Authors proposed each seasonal influenza vaccination draws in few new T cells.

TCRdb passed the RT-PCR reads through MiXCR, listing each CDR3 protein once. The table shows roughly 170,000 distinct CDR3 sequences, with about 9% occurring only once. The CDR3 is made up of 15 amino acids. The germline V gene has CDR1 KGHDR and CDR2 SFDVKD. V was pared by 3 bases and J by 7 bases, with 15 bases between. Source: non-naive T cells sorted from PBMCs, taken on the day of vaccination. The receptor comes from a man in his fifties or sixties who received an inactivated influenza vaccine. This chain joins TRBV24-1 and TRBJ2-4, with D tentatively TRBD2 (7 bases). CDR3: CATSDGGAGRNIQYF. DNA for the CDR3: TGTGCCACCAGTGATGGGGGGGCGGGGAGGAACATTCAGTACTTC.